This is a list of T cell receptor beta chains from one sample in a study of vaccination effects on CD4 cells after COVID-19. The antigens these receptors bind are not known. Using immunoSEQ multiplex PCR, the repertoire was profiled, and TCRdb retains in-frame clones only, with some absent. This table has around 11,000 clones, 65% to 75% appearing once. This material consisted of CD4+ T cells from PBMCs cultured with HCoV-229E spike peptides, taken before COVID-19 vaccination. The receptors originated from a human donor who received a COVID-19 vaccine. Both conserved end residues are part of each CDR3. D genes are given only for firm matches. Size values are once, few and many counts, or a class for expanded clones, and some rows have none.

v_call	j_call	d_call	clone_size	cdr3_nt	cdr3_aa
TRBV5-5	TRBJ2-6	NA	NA	TGTGCCAGCAGCCGGAAGTTCAGCGGGGGGGCCAACGTCCTGACTTTC	CASSRKFSGGANVLTF
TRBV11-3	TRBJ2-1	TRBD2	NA	TGTGCCAGCAGCTTAGAGTCCCATGGGCGGGAGAAATATGAGCAGTTCTTC	CASSLESHGREKYEQFF
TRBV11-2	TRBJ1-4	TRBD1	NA	TGTGCCAGCAGCCCTGGGACAGGGAGGGGCGAAAAACTGTTTTTT	CASSPGTGRGEKLFF
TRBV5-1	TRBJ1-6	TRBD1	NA	TGCGCCAGCAGCGACGGACAGGGGAATTCACCCCTCCACTTT	CASSDGQGNSPLHF
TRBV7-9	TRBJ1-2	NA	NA	TGTGCCAGCAGCTTGGGCGGGTCGACGTATGGCTACACCTTC	CASSLGGSTYGYTF
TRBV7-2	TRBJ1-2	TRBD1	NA	TGTGCCAGCAGCTTAGCGGTTTTAGGGGGACAGCGACGCCTGGGCTACACCTTC	CASSLAVLGGQRRLGYTF
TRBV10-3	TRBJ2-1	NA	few	TGTGCCATCAGTGAGTTGGGTCTGGACAATGAGCAGTTCTTC	CAISELGLDNEQFF
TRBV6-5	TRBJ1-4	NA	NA	TGTGCCAGCAGTTACTCAGCCTCCTTAAATGAAAAACTGTTTTTT	CASSYSASLNEKLFF
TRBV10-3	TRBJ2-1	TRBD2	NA	TGTGCCATCAGTCCGGGGCGGGGGATAGTCGACAATGAGCAGTTCTTC	CAISPGRGIVDNEQFF
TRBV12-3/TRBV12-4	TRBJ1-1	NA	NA	TGTGCCAGCAGTTTACGGTTAGGAGCTTTCTTT	CASSLRLGAFF
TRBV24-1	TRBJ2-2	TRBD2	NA	TGTGCCACCAGTGCCCGGAGGGGACTAGCGGGAGCGGGTGGCACCGGGGAGCTGTTTTTT	CATSARRGLAGAGGTGELFF
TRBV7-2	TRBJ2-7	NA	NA	TGTGCCAGCAGCAACTTTAAATACGAGCAGTACTTC	CASSNFKYEQYF
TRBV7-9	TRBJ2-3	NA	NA	TGTGCCAGCAGCTTGTTTCCAGACCCTATCCATTTT	CASSLFPDPIHF
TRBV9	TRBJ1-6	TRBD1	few	TGTGCCAGCAGCGTGGGACAGGGCGGGTCACCCCTCCACTTT	CASSVGQGGSPLHF
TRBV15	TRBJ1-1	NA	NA	TGTGCCACCAGCAAGGGGGAGTTAAGGACTGAAGCTTTCTTT	CATSKGELRTEAFF
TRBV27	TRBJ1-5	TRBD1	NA	TGTGCCAGCAGTACCAGGGGGGGTCGACCCCAGCATTTT	CASSTRGGRPQHF
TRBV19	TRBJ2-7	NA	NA	TGTGCCAGTAGGTCAGGGGTTAACGAGCAGTACTTC	CASRSGVNEQYF
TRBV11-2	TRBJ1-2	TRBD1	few	TGTGCCAGCAGCTCGGGACAGGGGACCTATGGCTACACCTTC	CASSSGQGTYGYTF
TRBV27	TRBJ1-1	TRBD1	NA	TGTGCCAGCAGGGTGGAGGGGGCCAACACTGAAGCTTTCTTT	CASRVEGANTEAFF
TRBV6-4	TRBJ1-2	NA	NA	TGTGCCAGCAGTGTCATCCCTGGGAACTATGGCTACACCTTC	CASSVIPGNYGYTF
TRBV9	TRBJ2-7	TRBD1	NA	TGTGCCAGCAGCCCACTCACCGGGACAGATCCCTACGAGCAGTACTTC	CASSPLTGTDPYEQYF
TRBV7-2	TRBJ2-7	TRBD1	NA	TGTGCCAGCAGCCTTGGGACAGGGTACGACGAGCAGTACTTC	CASSLGTGYDEQYF
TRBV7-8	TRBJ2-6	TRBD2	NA	TGTGCCAGCAGCTCCTCCCTGGCTAGCGGGAGTAAAGGTGGGGCCAACGTCCTGACTTTC	CASSSSLASGSKGGANVLTF
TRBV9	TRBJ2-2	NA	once	TGTGCCAGCAGCGTGAGGGGGGGGGAGCTGTTTTTT	CASSVRGGELFF
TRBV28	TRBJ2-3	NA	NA	TGTGCCAGCAGTTTATACTCCTTTGAGTATACGCAGTATTTT	CASSLYSFEYTQYF
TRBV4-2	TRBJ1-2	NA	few	TGTGCCAGCAGCCAAGATTGGATCGGGGGTGCCTATGGCTACACCTTC	CASSQDWIGGAYGYTF
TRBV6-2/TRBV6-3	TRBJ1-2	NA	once	TGTGCCAGCAGTTTGTTTGGCAGGGACACCTATGGCTACACCTTC	CASSLFGRDTYGYTF
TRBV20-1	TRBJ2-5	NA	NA	TGCAGTGCTAGAGCGCCGGAGACCCAGTACTTC	CSARAPETQYF
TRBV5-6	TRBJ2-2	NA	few	TGTGCCAGCAGCTTTGGGGGAACTAACACCGGGGAGCTGTTTTTT	CASSFGGTNTGELFF
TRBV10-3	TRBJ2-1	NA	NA	TGTGCCATCAGTGAGTCGAATCGGGCTTCTTCACAGAGGGGAAAGGGTTACAATGAGCAGTTCTTC	CAISESNRASSQRGKGYNEQFF
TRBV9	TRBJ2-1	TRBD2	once	TGTGCCAGCAGCGTTCAGGCGAGCGGGGGTTACAATGAGCAGTTCTTC	CASSVQASGGYNEQFF
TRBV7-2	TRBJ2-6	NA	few	TGTGCCAGCAGCTTGGGTCCGTCTGGGGCCAACGTCCTGACTTTC	CASSLGPSGANVLTF
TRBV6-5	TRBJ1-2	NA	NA	TGTGCCAGCGGCCGAGACTATGGCTACACCTTC	CASGRDYGYTF
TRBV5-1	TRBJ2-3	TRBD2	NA	TGCGCCAGCAGCTCCGGGACTAGCGGGTCCACAGATACGCAGTATTTT	CASSSGTSGSTDTQYF
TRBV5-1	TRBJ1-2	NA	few	TGCGCCAGCAGCTTGTTGACACCGGACTATGGCTACACCTTC	CASSLLTPDYGYTF
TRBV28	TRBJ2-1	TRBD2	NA	TGTGCCAGCAGTTTAAAAGCGGGGGGCCTCCGAGAGCAGTTCTTC	CASSLKAGGLREQFF
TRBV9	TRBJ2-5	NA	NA	TGTGCCAGCAGCGCTTCCGGGACATCTCTCGAGACCCAGTACTTC	CASSASGTSLETQYF
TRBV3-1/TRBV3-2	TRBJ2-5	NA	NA	TGTGCCAGCAGCCAGCCCGGGTTCCAAGAGACCCAGTACTTC	CASSQPGFQETQYF
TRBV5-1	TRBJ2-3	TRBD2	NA	TGCGCCAGCAGCTCGGCCGGGGGGGCGGCAGATACGCAGTATTTT	CASSSAGGAADTQYF
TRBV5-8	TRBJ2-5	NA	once	TGTGCCAGCAGCAGATCCGGGACACGGACCCAGTACTTC	CASSRSGTRTQYF
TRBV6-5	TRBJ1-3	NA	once	TGTGCCAGCAGTTCCTTGACAGGTCCTGGAAACACCATATATTTT	CASSSLTGPGNTIYF
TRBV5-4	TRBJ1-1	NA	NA	TGTGCCAGCAGGTACAGGGAGCAAGTGACTGAAGCTTTCTTT	CASRYREQVTEAFF
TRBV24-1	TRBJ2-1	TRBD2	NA	TGTGCCACCAGTGATCAAGCGGGAGGCCAAAATGAGCAGTTCTTC	CATSDQAGGQNEQFF
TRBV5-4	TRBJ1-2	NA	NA	TGTGCCAGCAGCTTGGGACCACGTAACAGCGATGGCTACACCTTC	CASSLGPRNSDGYTF
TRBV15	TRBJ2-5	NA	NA	TGTGCCACCAGCAGTCCGGGGCGGCCGGGGGAGACCCAGTACTTC	CATSSPGRPGETQYF
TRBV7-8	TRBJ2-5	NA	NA	TGTGCCAGCAGCCCGATCAGGGGCAGGGGCCAAGAGACCCAGTACTTC	CASSPIRGRGQETQYF
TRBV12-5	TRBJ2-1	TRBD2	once	TGTGCTAGTGGTTTGGTACTGGGGACTAGTTCCTACAATGAGCAGTTCTTC	CASGLVLGTSSYNEQFF
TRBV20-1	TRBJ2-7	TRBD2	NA	TGCAGTGCTAGTAGACTAGCGGGAGGCGAGCAGTACTTC	CSASRLAGGEQYF
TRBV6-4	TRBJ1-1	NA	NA	TGTGCCAGCAGTGACTCTGACCGGAACACTGAAGCTTTCTTT	CASSDSDRNTEAFF
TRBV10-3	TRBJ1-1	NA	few	TGTGCCCCTTATTACCCGGAAGGGGACACTGAAGCTTTCTTT	CAPYYPEGDTEAFF
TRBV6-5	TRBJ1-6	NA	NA	TGTGCCAGCAGTAAGGATTGGCTCCTCCACTTT	CASSKDWLLHF
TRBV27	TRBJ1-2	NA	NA	TGTGCCAGCAAACCCACTTTCACAGGAGACAGCTATGGCTACACCTTC	CASKPTFTGDSYGYTF
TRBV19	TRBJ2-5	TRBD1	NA	TGTGCCAGTAGCTGGACAGGGGGCGCGGGAGGGACCCAGTACTTC	CASSWTGGAGGTQYF
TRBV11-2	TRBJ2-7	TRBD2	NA	TGTGCCAGCAGCACACACACTAGCGGGGGGGCCTTCGAGCAGTACTTC	CASSTHTSGGAFEQYF
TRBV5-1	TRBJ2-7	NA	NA	TGCGCCAGCAGCTCTACCATTAGCAGGGCGACGGCCACCCTCTCCTACGAGCAGTACTTC	CASSSTISRATATLSYEQYF